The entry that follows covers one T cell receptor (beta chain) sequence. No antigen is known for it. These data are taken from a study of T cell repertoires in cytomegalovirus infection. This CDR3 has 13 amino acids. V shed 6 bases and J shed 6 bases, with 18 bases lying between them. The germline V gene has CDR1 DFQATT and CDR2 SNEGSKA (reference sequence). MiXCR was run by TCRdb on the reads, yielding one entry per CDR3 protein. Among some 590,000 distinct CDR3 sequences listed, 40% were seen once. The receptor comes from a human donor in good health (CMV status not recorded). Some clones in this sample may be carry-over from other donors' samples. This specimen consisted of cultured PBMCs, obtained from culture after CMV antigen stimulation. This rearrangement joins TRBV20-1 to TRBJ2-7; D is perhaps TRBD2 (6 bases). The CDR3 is CSAPPWRDGEQYF. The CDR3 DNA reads TGCAGTGCCCCGCCGTGGCGGGATGGCGAGCAGTACTTC.